This record concerns one T cell receptor (beta chain) sequence. Assay used: immunoSEQ multiplex PCR; TCRdb lists only in-frame clones, some missing. The table lists 1,500,000 or so clones, 95% to 97% of them singletons, with 0.95% to 1.5% in the top ten. This sample is part of a study of shared clonotypes between healthy human individuals. Study-level background: There were three CD4 naive, three CD4 memory, two CD8 naive and one CD8 memory plates per donor.

CDR1 is SGDLS, CDR2 YYNGEE, per germline. The CDR3 totals 13 residues. The germline V and J ends were trimmed by 4 bases and 9 bases, with 17 bases remaining between them. This clonotype was obtained from a man aged 30 to 39 in good health. Source material: naive CD4+ T cells sorted from blood. The sample's subset: CD45RA+ positively selected. The chain carries TRBV9 and TRBJ2-7; D may be TRBD1 or TRBD2 (5 bases each). The CDR3 loop is CASSLGPKQGQYF. The CDR3, as DNA: TGTGCCAGCAGCCTGGGACCAAAACAAGGGCAGTACTTC.